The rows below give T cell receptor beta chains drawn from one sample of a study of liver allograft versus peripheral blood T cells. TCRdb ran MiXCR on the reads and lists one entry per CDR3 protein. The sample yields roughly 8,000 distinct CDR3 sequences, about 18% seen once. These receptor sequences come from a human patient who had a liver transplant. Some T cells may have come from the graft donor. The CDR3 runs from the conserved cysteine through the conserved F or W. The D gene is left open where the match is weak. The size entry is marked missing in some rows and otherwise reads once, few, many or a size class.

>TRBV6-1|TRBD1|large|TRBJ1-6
CASSGAGGNNSPLHF
TGTGCCAGCAGTGGGGCAGGGGGGAATAATTCACCCCTCCACTTT
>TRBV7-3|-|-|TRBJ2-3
CASSPTRGYGDTQYF
TGTGCCAGCAGCCCAACCAGGGGCTATGGAGATACGCAGTATTTT
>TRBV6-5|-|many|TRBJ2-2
CASSYSRKGNTGELFF
TGTGCCAGCAGTTACTCGAGAAAGGGGAACACCGGGGAGCTGTTTTTT
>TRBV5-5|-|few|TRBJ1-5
CASSLEGGQPQHF
TGTGCCAGCAGCTTGGAGGGAGGTCAGCCCCAGCATTTT
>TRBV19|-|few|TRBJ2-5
CASRGGSKETQYF
TGTGCCAGTAGGGGGGGATCCAAAGAGACCCAGTACTTC
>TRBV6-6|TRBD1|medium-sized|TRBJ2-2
CASSSHDGDRGFIGELFF
TGTGCCAGCAGTTCCCACGATGGGGACAGGGGGTTCATCGGGGAGCTGTTTTTT
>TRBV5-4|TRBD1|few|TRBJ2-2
CASSSKTGGLTGELFF
TGTGCCAGCAGCTCAAAGACAGGGGGCTTAACCGGGGAGCTGTTTTTT
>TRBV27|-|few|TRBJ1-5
CASSFRGVNQPQHF
TGTGCCAGCAGTTTCCGAGGGGTCAATCAGCCCCAGCATTTT
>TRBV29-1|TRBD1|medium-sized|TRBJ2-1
CSAMKGTGESFF
TGCAGCGCCATGAAGGGGACAGGAGAATCATTCTTC
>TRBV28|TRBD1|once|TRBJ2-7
CASSSGQSYEQYF
TGTGCCAGCAGTTCGGGACAGTCCTACGAGCAGTACTTC
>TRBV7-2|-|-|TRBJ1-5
CASSLKVGIESYSNQPQHF
TGTGCCAGCAGCTTAAAGGTGGGGATAGAGAGCTATAGCAATCAGCCCCAGCATTTT
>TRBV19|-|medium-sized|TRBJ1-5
CASAPGAPVDQPQHF
TGTGCCTCGGCCCCTGGAGCTCCCGTGGATCAGCCCCAGCATTTT
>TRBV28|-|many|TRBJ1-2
CASSLGVEGYTF
TGTGCCAGCAGTTTGGGGGTGGAGGGCTACACCTTC
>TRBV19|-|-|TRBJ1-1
CASTEGYTEAFF
TGTGCCAGTACTGAGGGATACACTGAAGCTTTCTTT
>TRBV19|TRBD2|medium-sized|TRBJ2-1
CASSTTSSGIYNEQFF
TGTGCCAGTAGTACCACCTCTAGCGGGATCTACAATGAGCAGTTCTTC
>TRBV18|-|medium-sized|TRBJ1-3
CASSTGHTNRGQGNTIYF
TGTGCCAGCTCGACGGGACACACAAATCGGGGCCAAGGAAACACCATATATTTT
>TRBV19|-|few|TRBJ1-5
CASSILGQAKPQHF
TGTGCCAGTAGTATCTTAGGCCAGGCGAAGCCCCAGCATTTT
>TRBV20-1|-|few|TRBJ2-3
CSATWTSTDTQYF
TGCAGTGCTACCTGGACTAGCACAGATACGCAGTATTTT
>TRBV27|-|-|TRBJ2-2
CASSLFSGELFF
TGTGCCAGCAGTTTATTTTCCGGGGAGCTGTTTTTT
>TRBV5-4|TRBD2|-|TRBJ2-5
CASSLGTSREAQYF
TGTGCCAGCAGTCTTGGGACTAGTCGGGAGGCCCAGTACTTC
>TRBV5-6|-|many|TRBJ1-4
CASSLALNEKLFF
TGTGCCAGCAGCTTGGCTCTTAATGAAAAACTGTTTTTT
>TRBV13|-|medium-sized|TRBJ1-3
CASSLDRGPSGNTIYF
TGTGCCAGCAGCTTAGATCGGGGACCCTCTGGAAACACCATATATTTT
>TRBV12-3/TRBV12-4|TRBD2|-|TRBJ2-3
CASSFVRSPSGRTDTQYF
TGTGCCAGCAGTTTTGTGAGATCGCCTAGCGGGAGGACAGATACGCAGTATTTT
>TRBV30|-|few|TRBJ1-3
CAWSVRASGNTIYF
TGTGCCTGGAGTGTTAGGGCTTCTGGAAACACCATATATTTT
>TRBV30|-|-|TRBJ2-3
CAWSLGGGSTDTQYF
TGTGCCTGGAGCTTGGGAGGCGGGAGCACAGATACGCAGTATTTT
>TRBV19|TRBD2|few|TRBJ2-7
CASSPPGLAGIGQYF
TGTGCCAGTAGTCCCCCAGGACTAGCGGGAATCGGGCAGTACTTC
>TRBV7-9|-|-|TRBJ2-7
CASSPMDGTHYEQYF
TGTGCCAGCAGCCCCATGGACGGGACCCACTACGAGCAGTACTTC
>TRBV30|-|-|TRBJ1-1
CAWSRRGPQGGTEAFF
TGTGCCTGGAGTCGGCGGGGGCCCCAAGGAGGGACTGAAGCTTTCTTT
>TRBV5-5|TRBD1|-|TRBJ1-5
CASSRQGQELQPQHF
TGTGCCAGCTCACGCCAGGGACAGGAGCTTCAGCCCCAGCATTTT
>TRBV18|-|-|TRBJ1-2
CASSPLDRDNYGYIF
TGTGCCAGCTCACCCTTGGACCGGGATAACTATGGCTACATCTTC
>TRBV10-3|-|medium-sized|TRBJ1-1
CAISDQGASTEAFF
TGTGCCATCAGTGATCAAGGGGCAAGCACTGAAGCTTTCTTT
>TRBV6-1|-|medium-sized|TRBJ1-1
CASTSHGVGTEAFF
TGTGCCAGCACTTCACACGGGGTGGGCACTGAAGCTTTCTTT
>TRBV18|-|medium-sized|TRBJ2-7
CASSPSGIHEQYF
TGTGCCAGCTCACCGTCCGGGATCCACGAGCAGTACTTC
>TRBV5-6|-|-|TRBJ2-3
CASSGDFTDTQYF
TGTGCCAGCAGCGGGGACTTCACAGATACGCAGTATTTT
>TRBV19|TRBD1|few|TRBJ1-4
CASSLRQGRNEKLFF
TGTGCCAGTAGTCTCCGACAGGGAAGAAATGAAAAACTGTTTTTT
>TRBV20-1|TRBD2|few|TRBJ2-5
CSAGTSQGRLKETQYF
TGCAGTGCAGGGACTAGTCAAGGGAGGTTGAAAGAGACCCAGTACTTC
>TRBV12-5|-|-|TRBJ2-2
CASGEQNTGELFF
TGTGCTAGTGGTGAACAGAACACCGGGGAGCTGTTTTTT
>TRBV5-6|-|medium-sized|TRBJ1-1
CASSLAVVGLTEAFF
TGTGCCAGCAGCTTGGCTGTGGTGGGGCTCACTGAAGCTTTCTTT
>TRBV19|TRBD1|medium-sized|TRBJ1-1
CASSRDRGRHWEAFF
TGTGCCAGTAGTCGGGACAGGGGTCGACATTGGGAAGCTTTCTTT
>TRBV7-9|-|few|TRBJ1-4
CASSLNPAGGEKLFF
TGTGCCAGCAGCTTAAATCCAGCGGGGGGTGAAAAACTGTTTTTT
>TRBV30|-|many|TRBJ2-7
CAWSVQVRRGEQYF
TGTGCCTGGAGTGTACAGGTTCGGAGGGGGGAGCAGTACTTC
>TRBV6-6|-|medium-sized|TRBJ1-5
CASSYSGQPQHF
TGTGCCAGCAGTTACTCCGGTCAGCCCCAGCATTTT
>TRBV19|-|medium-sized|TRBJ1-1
CASSRSDVAFF
TGTGCCAGTAGTCGGAGTGATGTGGCTTTCTTT
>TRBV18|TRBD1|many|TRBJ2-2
CASSQPTGTGAAGELFF
TGTGCCAGCTCACAACCGACCGGGACAGGGGCGGCCGGGGAGCTGTTTTTT
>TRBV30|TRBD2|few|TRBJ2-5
CAWKGEGETQYF
TGTGCCTGGAAAGGGGAGGGGGAGACCCAGTACTTC
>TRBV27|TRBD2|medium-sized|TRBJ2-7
CASSFLSGASYEQYF
TGTGCCAGCAGTTTCCTTAGCGGGGCATCCTACGAGCAGTACTTC
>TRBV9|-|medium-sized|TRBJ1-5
CASSLTDSSNQPQHF
TGTGCCAGCAGCCTAACGGACAGTAGCAATCAGCCCCAGCATTTT
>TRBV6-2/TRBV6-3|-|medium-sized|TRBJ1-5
CASSLPLSQPQHF
TGTGCCAGCAGTTTACCCCTGTCGCAGCCCCAGCATTTT
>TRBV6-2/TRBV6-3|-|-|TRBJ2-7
CASSYRRSDSYEQYF
TGTGCCAGCAGTTACCGTCGTTCGGATTCCTACGAGCAGTACTTC
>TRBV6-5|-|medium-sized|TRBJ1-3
CASRSRAYGENTIYF
TGTGCCAGCAGGTCACGGGCCTATGGGGAGAACACCATATATTTT
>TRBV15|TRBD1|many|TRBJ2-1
CATSRVPGQGRSYNEQFF
TGTGCCACCAGCAGAGTCCCGGGACAGGGAAGATCCTACAATGAGCAGTTCTTC
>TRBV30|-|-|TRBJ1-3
CAWNAGDSGNTIYF
TGTGCCTGGAATGCAGGGGACTCTGGAAACACCATATATTTT
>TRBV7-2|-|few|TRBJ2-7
CASSLSTPTGEQYF
TGTGCCAGCAGCTTAAGCACCCCAACGGGGGAGCAGTACTTC
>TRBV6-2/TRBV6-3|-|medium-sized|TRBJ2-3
CASEKGLLIPSTDTQYF
TGTGCCAGCGAGAAGGGACTCCTAATACCTAGCACAGATACGCAGTATTTT